The 28 T cell receptor beta chains listed next were all sequenced from one sample in a study of blood T cell repertoires in COVID-19 (dated by TCRdb to the early 2020s). The receptor library was made with the immunoSEQ multiplex PCR assay. In TCRdb, the immuneACCESS table is reduced to in-frame sequences with V and J assigned. These tables do not hold every clone; where another copy was compared, an unresolved V gene accounts for under half, and the others remain unexplained. This sample is represented by 390,000 or so clones; 80% to 90% of them were singletons. The ten largest make up about a tenth of the sample. The sample taken for sequencing was PBMCs or T cells enriched from blood (not recorded which). These receptors were taken from a woman in her forties or fifties who had recovered from COVID-19.

The chain is built from TRBV6-5 and TRBJ2-5; D uncertain. Deletions cut 3 bases from V and 7 bases from J, with 15 bases between. CDR1 MNHEY and CDR2 SVGAGI come from the germline V gene. The CDR3 spans 14 residues. This CDR3 is CASSYSKLSGTQYF. The CDR3 DNA sequence: TGTGCCAGCAGTTATTCAAAGCTTTCTGGGACCCAGTACTTC.

The chain combines TRBV2 with TRBJ2-5, with TRBD1 identical over 9 bases. This CDR3 has 14 amino acids. Germline V gene data show CDR1 as SNHLY and CDR2 as FYNNEI. The V gene end was trimmed by 6 bases and the J gene end by 5 bases; junction bases not matched to a gene: 7. The CDR3 sequence: CASSTNRGRETQYF. The CDR3 coding sequence is TGTGCCAGCAGCACTAACAGGGGGCGGGAGACCCAGTACTTC.

This clone was seen a handful of times. Other DNA sequences in the same sample also yield this CDR3. The rearrangement uses TRBV7-2 and TRBJ2-3; a possible D gene is TRBD1 (5 bases). Germline V gene sequence: CDR1 SGHTA, CDR2 FQGNSA. CDR3 length equals 14 residues. With 5 bases removed from V and 2 bases from J, the gap between germline ends came to 11 bases. Written as DNA, the CDR3 is TGTGCCAGCAGCCCAGGGCTTTCCACAGATACGCAGTATTTT. Translated: CASSPGLSTDTQYF.

The chain recombines TRBV27 with TRBJ1-5; unclear D gene. The CDR3 has 14 amino acids. From germline, CDR1 is MNHEY and CDR2 SMNVEV (reference sequence). Trimming pared 5 bases from V and 3 bases from J, leaving 11 bases between. The CDR3 DNA follows: TGTGCCAGCAGTGGCGGGAATTACAATCAGCCCCAGCATTTT. The encoded protein is CASSGGNYNQPQHF.

The chain has TRBV28 and TRBJ1-1; D possibly corresponds to TRBD1 (5 bases). Germline values: CDR1 MDHEN, CDR2 SYDVKM. The CDR3 loop spans 14 amino acids. Trimming stripped 4 bases from V and 2 bases from J, with 11 bases between. CDR3 DNA sequence: TGTGCCAGCAGTTGGGGAGGGGCCAACACTGAAGCTTTCTTT. Translated, it gives CASSWGGANTEAFF.

This clone was found a few times. This sequence joins TRBV9 and TRBJ1-2; 8 bases fit TRBD1. Looked up from germline, CDR1 is SGDLS and CDR2 is YYNGEE. The CDR3 is 16 amino acids. Losses at the gene ends were 3 bases for V and 4 bases for J; bases not matched to a gene: 11. The CDR3 sequence is CASSEPQGAEGYGYTF. DNA for the CDR3: TGTGCCAGCAGCGAACCCCAGGGGGCGGAAGGCTATGGCTACACCTTC.

This chain connects TRBV4-3 to TRBJ1-4, with D possibly TRBD1 on 5 matching bases. V lost 2 bases and J 5 bases, leaving 18 bases between the germline ends. Per the germline V gene, CDR1 is LGHNA and CDR2 is YSLEER. The CDR3 is 17 residues long. The CDR3 DNA follows: TGCGCCAGCAGCCAACACCTCGTGGGTGGGGCGAATGAAAAACTGTTTTTT. It is translated as CASSQHLVGGANEKLFF.

The rearrangement links TRBV27 to TRBJ2-2; D is unresolved. Trimming left V 2 bases short and J 6 bases short, with 7 bases between. Germline V gene data show CDR1 as MNHEY and CDR2 as SMNVEV (reference sequence). This CDR3 contains 13 residues. CDR3 loop: CASSLRSAGELFF. The DNA of the CDR3 is TGTGCCAGCAGTTTACGGTCGGCCGGGGAGCTGTTTTTT.

This sequence joins TRBV13 and TRBJ2-1, with 9 bases lining up with TRBD2. CDR1 PRHDT and CDR2 FYEKMQ come from the germline V gene (reference sequence). J was trimmed by 4 bases and V by 5 bases; bases with no gene match: 6. The CDR3 extends over 15 amino acids. In DNA, the CDR3 is TGTGCCAGCAGCCTGCTAGCGGGGTCTTACAATGAGCAGTTCTTC. Encoded protein: CASSLLAGSYNEQFF.

The chain employs TRBV18 and TRBJ1-1, with 7 bases that match TRBD1. Germline CDR1 reads KGHSH; CDR2 reads LQKENI. The V and J ends lost 1 base and 0 bases, in that order; junction bases with no gene match: 2. The CDR3 contains 15 residues. The CDR3: CASSPQRGLNTEAFF. The DNA for the CDR3 is TGTGCCAGCTCACCACAAAGGGGGCTGAACACTGAAGCTTTCTTT.

This chain connects TRBV28 to TRBJ1-5, with D perhaps matching TRBD1 (6 bases). CDR3 length equals 16 residues. Germline lookup yields CDR1 MDHEN and CDR2 SYDVKM. Deletions cut 6 bases from V and 7 bases from J, with 22 bases between. Written as DNA, the CDR3 is TGTGCCAGCAGGGAACCGGTGGACAGCCCCGGGCAGCCCCAGCATTTT. This codes for CASREPVDSPGQPQHF.

The chain combines TRBV13 with TRBJ1-1; 8 nucleotides line up with TRBD1. Germline trimming cut 5 bases from V and 1 base from J; bases unmatched to any gene: 9. CDR1 and CDR2 from the germline V gene are PRHDT and FYEKMQ (reference sequence). The CDR3 runs 16 residues. The CDR3 loop reads CASSTQRQGPNTEAFF. CDR3 sequence (DNA): TGTGCCAGCAGCACCCAAAGACAGGGGCCGAACACTGAAGCTTTCTTT.

This chain uses TRBV28 with TRBJ1-2; 8 nucleotides match TRBD1. The trim removed 7 bases at V and 4 bases at J, leaving 5 bases unmatched. The CDR3 is 13 amino acids. The germline V gene encodes CDR1 MDHEN and CDR2 SYDVKM. CDR3 nucleotide sequence: TGTGCCAGCACGGACAGGGTTTCCTATGGCTACACCTTC. The encoded protein is CASTDRVSYGYTF.

The rearrangement links TRBV28 to TRBJ2-3, with D perhaps matching TRBD1 (5 bases). CDR3 length: 13 residues. Germline lookup yields CDR1 MDHEN and CDR2 SYDVKM. Trimming left V 5 bases short and J 1 base short, with 7 bases between. In DNA, the CDR3 is TGTGCCAGCAGTCAGGGTGGCACAGATACGCAGTATTTT. Its protein product is CASSQGGTDTQYF.

The gene calls are TRBV19 and TRBJ2-5; 10 bases fit TRBD1. Trimming took 3 bases from V and 4 from J; bases not matched to a gene: 5. The germline V gene has CDR1 LNHDA and CDR2 SQIVND (reference sequence). The length of the CDR3 is 15 residues. Here the CDR3 reads CASSMGQGWVETQYF. CDR3 in DNA: TGTGCCAGTAGTATGGGACAGGGGTGGGTAGAGACCCAGTACTTC.

The rearrangement links TRBV7-9 to TRBJ2-1; the match to TRBD1 covers 8 bases. This CDR3 contains 16 residues. CDR1 is SEHNR, CDR2 FQNEAQ, per germline (reference sequence). V was clipped by 4 bases and J by 7 bases; unmatched bases: 12. CDR3 sequence: CASSSVGQGLKNEQFF. The CDR3 DNA reads TGTGCCAGCAGCTCTGTTGGACAGGGTCTCAAGAATGAGCAGTTCTTC.

The DNA for the CDR3 is TGTGCCAGCAGCGCAAGGGACAGCTCTGGAAACACCATATATTTT. Translating it yields CASSARDSSGNTIYF. This sequence joins TRBV21-1 and TRBJ1-3; the table's D gene call, TRBD1, was not cross checked with the DNA. TRBV21-1 is a known pseudogene. The CDR3 has 15 residues.

Concerning this clone: This is likely a read error, given that the CDR3 carries no conserved phenylalanine or tryptophan at its end. No DNA is shown, since the ends of the CDR3 on it are uncertain; the CDR3 is the one TCRdb lists. The rearrangement uses TRBV19 and TRBJ2-7; the table gives TRBD1 as D, unverified against the DNA. The germline CDR1 and CDR2 sequences are LNHDA and SQIVND (reference sequence). The CDR3 is 13 amino acids in total, end residues counted. The CDR3 loop is CASSIGLGQTGLA.

V and J are TRBV4-3 and TRBJ1-3, with 9 nucleotides matching TRBD1. Trimming took 4 bases from V and 4 from J; bases not matched to a gene: 8. The CDR3 covers 16 residues. Looked up from germline, CDR1 is LGHNA and CDR2 is YSLEER. The CDR3 sequence is CASSRALQGAGNTIYF. The CDR3 coding sequence is TGCGCCAGCAGCCGAGCCCTACAGGGGGCCGGAAACACCATATATTTT.

This clone was counted between two and nine times. The rearrangement uses TRBV19 and TRBJ1-4; 9 bases are shared with TRBD1. With V trimmed by 5 bases and J by 7 bases, 5 bases remained unmatched. The CDR3 is 14 residues long. Germline loops: CDR1 LNHDA, CDR2 SQIVND (reference sequence). CDR3 residues: CASSPRDRAEKLFF. The CDR3 region has the DNA TGTGCCAGTAGTCCTCGGGACAGGGCTGAAAAACTGTTTTTT.

The CDR3 DNA reads as TGTGCCAGCAGCTGGGGGGGGGACGTCAATCAGCCCCAGCATTTT. It codes for CASSWGGDVNQPQHF. The V gene is TRBV6-5, the J gene TRBJ1-5; D perhaps matches TRBD1 (5 bases). Germline lookup yields CDR1 MNHEY and CDR2 SVGAGI. Trimming took 6 bases from V and 3 from J, leaving 15 bases between them. The CDR3 loop spans 15 amino acids.

J is TRBJ2-3 and V is TRBV4-1; weak D call: TRBD2 (6 bases). V shed 6 bases and J shed 5 bases, with 18 bases lying between them. This CDR3 is 15 amino acids long. CDR1 MGHRA and CDR2 YSYEKL come from the germline V gene. In DNA, the CDR3 is TGCGCCAGCAGAGCAGGCTGGGAGGAGCGAGATACGCAGTATTTT. Amino acid sequence: CASRAGWEERDTQYF.

This sequence joins TRBV6-1 and TRBJ1-5; possibly TRBD1 for D (5 bases). Germline V gene data show CDR1 as MNHNS and CDR2 as SASEGT. Trimming took off 2 bases at V and 11 bases at J, with 19 bases between the two ends. CDR3 length: 15 amino acids. The CDR3 nucleotides are TGTGCCAGCAGTGAATTGGGGCAAGGGGTCCTAACCCAGCATTTT. This sequence encodes CASSELGQGVLTQHF.

The chain joins TRBV9 to TRBJ2-7; TRBD1 matches 7 bases. There are 14 residues in the CDR3. In germline, CDR1 is SGDLS, CDR2 YYNGEE. V was pared by 3 bases and J by 7 bases, with 10 bases of the junction left unmatched. The CDR3 sequence is CASSEGREGAEQYF. Here the CDR3 DNA reads TGTGCCAGCAGCGAGGGGCGTGAGGGGGCTGAGCAGTACTTC.

V usage is TRBV21-1 and J usage is TRBJ1-2; the D segment call TRBD1 is taken from the table without a DNA check. TRBV21-1 is termed a pseudogene. This CDR3 has 18 residues. CDR3 bases: TGTGCCAGCAGCAAAGATCCTCAAAAGACAGGGTTACGGTATGGCTACACCTTC. Residues: CASSKDPQKTGLRYGYTF.

The genes are TRBV7-2 and TRBJ2-7; 7 positions agree with TRBD1. The trim removed 1 base at V and 6 bases at J, leaving 9 bases unmatched. CDR1 and CDR2 (germline): SGHTA, FQGNSA. This CDR3 is built from 15 residues. The CDR3 spells CASSLVKGASGEQYF. CDR3 sequence (DNA): TGTGCCAGCAGCTTAGTGAAGGGGGCTTCCGGCGAGCAGTACTTC.

The chain combines TRBV25-1 with TRBJ1-1; 10 bases are shared with TRBD1. V lost 5 bases to trimming and J lost 6 bases; unmatched junction nucleotides: 12. The germline V gene encodes CDR1 MGHDK and CDR2 SYGVNS. The CDR3 length is 16 residues. Here the CDR3 DNA reads TGTGCCAGCAGTCTGTCGGACAGGGGGGCGCAGGCTGAAGCTTTCTTT. Its translation is CASSLSDRGAQAEAFF.

This clone was detected only once. This chain uses TRBV7-2 with TRBJ2-3; TRBD2 aligns across 9 bases. The CDR3 consists of 13 residues. CDR1 is SGHTA and CDR2 is FQGNSA in the germline V gene. Trimming removed 3 bases from V and 13 bases from J; junction bases left unmatched: 8. The CDR3, as DNA: TGTGCCAGCAGCTTCTTTCAGCGGGGGGACGAGTATTTT. Its translation: CASSFFQRGDEYF. The full variable domain, its missing parts supplied by reference TRBV7-2 and TRBJ2-3, is GAGVSQSPSNKVTEKGKDVELRCDPISGHTALYWYRQSLGQGLEFLIYFQGNSAPDKSGLPSDRFSAERTGGSVSTLTIQRTQQEDSAVYLCASSFFQRGDEYFGPGTRLTVL.